The 21 T cell receptor beta chains reported below all come from one sample, sequenced in a study of chemoradiotherapy in HPV16-positive cancers. The protocol was immunoSEQ multiplex PCR, while the TCRdb copy is restricted to in-frame clones and leaves out a portion. The table lists 4,500 to 7,000 clones, 70% to 80% of them singletons. This sample was obtained from a patient who underwent chemoradiotherapy. All receptors derive from a human donor with HPV-associated anogenital cancer.

V usage is TRBV19 and J usage is TRBJ1-4; D is unresolved. V was pared by 6 bases and J by 7 bases, with 15 bases between. Germline V lookup: CDR1 LNHDA, CDR2 SQIVND (reference sequence). This CDR3 is built from 14 residues. Here the CDR3 DNA reads TGTGCCAGTAGAGAGCGAGGGCAGGTTGAAAAACTGTTTTTT. This gives the protein CASRERGQVEKLFF.

The chain joins TRBV15 to TRBJ1-2, with 10 bases matching TRBD1. The junction had 3 bases not matched to a gene; V was cut back by 5 bases and J by 3 bases. Germline lookup yields CDR1 LNHNV and CDR2 YYDKDF (reference sequence). The CDR3 runs to 14 residues. The CDR3 here is CATSEGTGDYGYTF. CDR3 nucleotide sequence: TGTGCCACCAGCGAGGGGACAGGGGACTATGGCTACACCTTC.

This clone was counted between two and nine times. The chain employs TRBV4-1 and TRBJ1-3; 9 nucleotides agree with TRBD1. This CDR3 spans 17 amino acids. J gave up 7 bases and V 0 bases, and 10 bases lay outside the gene matches. The germline gives CDR1 MGHRA, CDR2 YSYEKL. The CDR3 spells CASSQDWTGERGNTIYF. The CDR3 region has the DNA TGCGCCAGCAGCCAAGATTGGACAGGGGAAAGAGGCAACACCATATATTTT.

This clone was recorded only once. The chain recombines TRBV14 with TRBJ1-2; 8 nucleotides align to TRBD1. Germline V gives CDR1 SGHDN, CDR2 FVKESK. This CDR3 has 14 amino acids. Trimming at V came to 1 base and at J to 8 bases, leaving 6 bases not matched to a gene. The DNA of the CDR3 is TGTGCCAGCAGCCAAGGACAGGGGACTTACGGCTACACCTTC. Protein: CASSQGQGTYGYTF.

This sequence joins TRBV7-8 and TRBJ2-3, with 9 bases that match TRBD2. This CDR3 spans 19 amino acids. CDR1 is SGHVS and CDR2 is FQNEAQ in the germline V gene. Trimming removed 5 bases from V and 4 bases from J; junction bases left unmatched: 19. CDR3 amino acids: CASSSVVIPGLAVADTQYF. The CDR3, as DNA: TGTGCCAGCAGCAGCGTAGTGATACCGGGACTAGCAGTCGCAGATACGCAGTATTTT.

The V gene is TRBV27, the J gene TRBJ2-1; 10 nucleotides match TRBD1. The germline CDR1 and CDR2 sequences are MNHEY and SMNVEV (reference sequence). The CDR3 has 16 residues. Trimming cost V 6 bases and J 8 bases; bases outside gene matches: 13. In DNA, the CDR3 is TGTGCCAGCAGCCAAGGCGCGGGACAGGGGCCCGATGAGCAGTTCTTC. This gives the protein CASSQGAGQGPDEQFF.

The V call is TRBV6-5, the J call TRBJ1-1; D is possibly TRBD1 (5 bases). V dropped 10 bases and J dropped 4 bases, with 10 bases sitting between them. The germline gives CDR1 MNHEY, CDR2 SVGAGI. The CDR3 sequence is 11 residues long. CDR3 loop: CATRASTEAFF. CDR3 bases: TGTGCCACCAGGGCGAGCACTGAAGCTTTCTTT.

This chain connects TRBV28 to TRBJ2-7; 10 bases are shared with TRBD1. The CDR3 is 17 residues long. V trimming: 5 bases; J trimming: 4 bases; junction bases outside the gene matches: 14. The germline CDR1 and CDR2 sequences are MDHEN and SYDVKM. CDR3 nucleotides: TGTGCCAGCAGTCCCCTCCGTCGACAGGGGGCCACGTACGAGCAGTACGTC. Residues: CASSPLRRQGATYEQYV.

This rearrangement joins TRBV18 to TRBJ2-7; unclear D gene. V lost 3 bases, J lost 3 bases, and 12 bases lay in between. The CDR3 sequence is 14 residues long. Per germline, CDR1 KGHSH and CDR2 LQKENI. CDR3 in amino acids: CASSPYQAHYEQYF. CDR3 sequence (DNA): TGTGCCAGCTCACCGTACCAAGCGCACTACGAGCAGTACTTC. Using reference TRBV18 and TRBJ2-7 for the parts outside the CDR3, the full variable domain is NAGVMQNPRHLVRRRGQEARLRCSPMKGHSHVYWYRQLPEEGLKFMVYLQKENIIDESGMPKERFSAEFPKEGPSILRIQQVVRGDSAAYFCASSPYQAHYEQYFGPGTRLTVT.

V gene TRBV28 combines with J gene TRBJ2-3; TRBD1 aligns across 7 bases. Germline-derived CDR1 and CDR2 are MDHEN and SYDVKM. V lost 6 bases and J lost 2; bases outside the gene matches: 5. The CDR3 is made up of 14 amino acids. CDR3 sequence (DNA): TGTGCCAGCAGCTGGGACAGACTCACAGATACGCAGTATTTT. This encodes CASSWDRLTDTQYF.

In its sample, this clone was seen a few times. The chain employs TRBV15 and TRBJ1-3; no clear D. Looked up from germline, CDR1 is LNHNV and CDR2 is YYDKDF (reference sequence). V dropped 3 bases and J dropped 0 bases, with 3 bases sitting between them. The CDR3 spans 13 residues. In DNA form, the CDR3 reads TGTGCCACCAGCAGCACCTCTGGAAACACCATATATTTT. This encodes CATSSTSGNTIYF.

This rearrangement joins TRBV5-4 to TRBJ1-2; D remains ambiguous. The CDR3 is 14 residues long. The germline gives CDR1 SGHNT, CDR2 YYREEE (reference sequence). V gave up 0 bases and J gave up 5 bases, with 11 bases separating them. The CDR3 DNA follows: TGTGCCAGCAGCTTGGCCGGGCACAGTTATGGCTACACCTTC. Translated, it gives CASSLAGHSYGYTF.

The chain carries TRBV7-8 and TRBJ2-3; 10 bases line up with TRBD2. Germline V lookup: CDR1 SGHVS, CDR2 FQNEAQ. The CDR3 has 16 amino acids. After removal of 5 bases from V and 4 bases from J, the junction contained 9 bases not matched to a gene. The chain's CDR3 is CASSPPVSGGSDTQYF. For the CDR3, the DNA is TGTGCCAGCAGCCCCCCCGTTAGCGGGGGGTCAGATACGCAGTATTTT.

The chain joins TRBV18 to TRBJ1-1; tentatively, D is TRBD1 (5 bases). V was trimmed by 4 bases and J by 3 bases, leaving 12 bases between them. The CDR3 consists of 14 residues. Germline V gene data show CDR1 as KGHSH and CDR2 as LQKENI. CDR3: CASSRQLEDTEAFF. CDR3 coding DNA: TGTGCCAGCTCACGACAGCTGGAGGACACTGAAGCTTTCTTT.

The J gene is TRBJ1-4, the V gene TRBV27; D uncertain. This CDR3 spans 15 amino acids. Germline V gives CDR1 MNHEY, CDR2 SMNVEV (reference sequence). With 6 bases removed from V and 4 bases from J, the gap between germline ends came to 15 bases. The CDR3 nucleotides read TGTGCCAGCAGCCCAGTGGGAGTACTTAATGAAAAACTGTTTTTT. Its protein product is CASSPVGVLNEKLFF.

This chain connects TRBV27 to TRBJ2-1; tentative D call: TRBD2 (6 bases). V lost 4 bases and J 4 bases, leaving 17 bases between the germline ends. The CDR3 spans 16 residues. CDR1 is MNHEY and CDR2 is SMNVEV in the germline V gene (reference sequence). CDR3 residues: CASSSPIMTRYNEQFF. Written as DNA, the CDR3 is TGTGCCAGCAGTTCCCCCATAATGACTAGGTACAATGAGCAGTTCTTC.

This chain connects TRBV7-2 to TRBJ2-5; possible D gene TRBD1, 5 bases. The CDR3 has 12 amino acids. Germline CDR1 and CDR2: SGHTA and FQGNSA. With 10 bases removed from V and 5 bases from J, the gap between germline ends came to 14 bases. CDR3 sequence (DNA): TGTGCCATTTCCCAGGGCTTGGAGACCCAGTACTTC. The encoded protein is CAISQGLETQYF.

Only a few counts were recorded for this clone. The gene calls are TRBV19 and TRBJ1-2; 7 nucleotides align to TRBD1. Germline V lookup: CDR1 LNHDA, CDR2 SQIVND (reference sequence). V lost 7 bases, J lost 3 bases, and 11 bases stayed unmatched. The CDR3 consists of 15 residues. CDR3 protein: CASNPRDSDHYGYTF. The CDR3 DNA reads as TGTGCCAGTAACCCCCGGGACAGCGATCACTATGGCTACACCTTC.

The chain links TRBV25-1 to TRBJ2-5; D is perhaps TRBD2 (6 bases). The CDR3 contains 15 residues. V was trimmed by 6 bases and J by 5 bases, leaving 19 bases between them. Germline V gene lookup returns CDR1 MGHDK and CDR2 SYGVNS. CDR3 sequence reads: CASRGTGRRAETQYF. DNA of the CDR3: TGTGCCAGCAGGGGTACCGGCAGGAGGGCGGAGACCCAGTACTTC.

This clone was observed a few times. V is TRBV14 and J is TRBJ2-7, with TRBD1 identical over 10 bases. V shed 5 bases and J 2 bases; nucleotides not matched to a gene: 3. The CDR3 has 14 amino acids. Germline V CDR1 and CDR2: SGHDN, FVKESK. The CDR3 loop reads CASSGTGATYEQYF. The CDR3 coding sequence is TGTGCCAGCAGCGGGACAGGGGCTACCTACGAGCAGTACTTC. Drawing the rest from reference TRBV14 and TRBJ2-7, the complete variable domain is EAGVTQFPSHSVIEKGQTVTLRCDPISGHDNLYWYRRVMGKEIKFLLHFVKESKQDESGMPNNRFLAERTGGTYSTLKVQPAELEDSGVYFCASSGTGATYEQYFGPGTRLTVT.

The gene calls are TRBV11-3 and TRBJ2-3; 10 bases fit TRBD2. The V gene's germline CDR1 is SGHNT and CDR2 YENEEA. V dropped 3 bases and J dropped 6; count of bases not matched to a gene: 3. The CDR3 is 14 residues long. CDR3 protein: CASSFLAGDDTQYF. As DNA, the CDR3 is TGTGCCAGCAGCTTCCTAGCGGGGGATGATACGCAGTATTTT. Drawing the rest from reference TRBV11-3 and TRBJ2-3, the complete variable domain is EAGVVQSPRYKIIEKKQPVAFWCNPISGHNTLYWYLQNLGQGPELLIRYENEEAVDDSQLPKDRFSAERLKGVDSTLKIQPAELGDSAVYLCASSFLAGDDTQYFGPGTRLTVL.